This T cell receptor beta chain stems from a study of blood T cells in healthy people across ages. Through a sample-barcoded 5' primer and a J-beta primer mix, a second PCR was run for roughly 6 to 11 cycles. A 12-random-nucleotide template-switch adaptor tagged each cDNA molecule. Via MiXCR, TCRdb re-called the 5' RACE reads, giving one row per CDR3 protein. The profile shows approximately 1.5 million distinct CDR3 sequences, approximately 39% of them singletons. Trimming cost V 3 bases and J 3 bases, with 11 bases left between them. The length of the CDR3 is 15 residues. The germline CDR1 and CDR2 sequences are SGHTA and FQGNSA. This clonotype showed up just a few times.

Sample: blood. The TCR sequence derives from a young woman in good health. V gene TRBV7-2 combines with J gene TRBJ1-4; possible D gene TRBD1, 5 bases. The CDR3 nucleotides are TGTGCCAGCAGCTTCCTGGGGCCAGCTAATGAAAAACTGTTTTTT. It translates to CASSFLGPANEKLFF.